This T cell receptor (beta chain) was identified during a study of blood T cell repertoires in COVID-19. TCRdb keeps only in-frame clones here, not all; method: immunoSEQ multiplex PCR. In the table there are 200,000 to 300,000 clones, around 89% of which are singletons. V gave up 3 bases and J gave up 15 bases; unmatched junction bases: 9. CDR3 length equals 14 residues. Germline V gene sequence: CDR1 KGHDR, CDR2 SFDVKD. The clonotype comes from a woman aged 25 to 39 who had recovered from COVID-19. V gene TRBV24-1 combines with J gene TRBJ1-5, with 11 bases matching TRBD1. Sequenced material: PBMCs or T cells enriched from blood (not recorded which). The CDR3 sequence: CATSDLSRDRGSHF. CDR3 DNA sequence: TGTGCCACCAGTGATCTGTCCCGGGACAGGGGGTCGCATTTT.